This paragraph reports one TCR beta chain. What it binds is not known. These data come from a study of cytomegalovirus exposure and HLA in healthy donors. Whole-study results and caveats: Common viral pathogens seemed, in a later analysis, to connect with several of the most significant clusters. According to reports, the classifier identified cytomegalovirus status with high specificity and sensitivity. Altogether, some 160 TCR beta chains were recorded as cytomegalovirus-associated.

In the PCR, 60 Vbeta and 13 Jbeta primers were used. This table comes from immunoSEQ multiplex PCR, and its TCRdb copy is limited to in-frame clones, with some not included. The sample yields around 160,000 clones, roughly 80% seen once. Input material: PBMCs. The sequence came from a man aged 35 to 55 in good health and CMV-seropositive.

In DNA, the CDR3 is TGTGCCAGCAGGGAGGGACAGGTTTACACTGAAGCTTTCTTT. Encoded protein: CASREGQVYTEAFF. The chain employs TRBV2 and TRBJ1-1; 8 bases align to TRBD1. J lost 3 bases, V lost 6 bases, and 6 bases had no gene match. This CDR3 comprises 14 residues. Germline CDR1 reads SNHLY; CDR2 reads FYNNEI.